Shown below are 7 T cell receptor beta chains from a single sample sequenced in a study of T cells in Graves' hyperthyroidism and ophthalmopathy. TCR beta CDR3 regions were amplified from RNA. First-round RT-PCR targeting the TCR CDR3 was performed with the HTBI primer set. Via MiXCR, TCRdb re-called the multiplex PCR reads, giving one row per CDR3 protein. This table has 300,000 to 450,000 distinct CDR3 sequences, about 15% appearing once. The sample taken for sequencing was blood. The receptors were gathered from a woman between 25 and 40 years old with Graves' hyperthyroidism that later progressed to Graves' ophthalmopathy.

This clonotype has a count of ten or more. This chain joins TRBV18 and TRBJ2-5; 7 positions agree with TRBD1. CDR3 length: 14 residues. CDR1 is KGHSH, CDR2 LQKENI, per germline. V shed 1 base, J shed 5 bases, and the junction held 4 bases outside the gene matches. The CDR3 nucleotides read TGTGCCAGCTCACCACAACAGGGGTACGAGACCCAGTACTTC. Its translation: CASSPQQGYETQYF.

This clonotype was counted ten times or more. The chain carries TRBV12-3 or TRBV12-4 and TRBJ2-2; 8 bases fit TRBD1. The CDR3 is 15 residues long. With V trimmed by 5 bases and J by 6 bases, 8 bases remained unmatched. The CDR3 DNA follows: TGTGCCAGCAGTAGGCAGACAGGGGCAGCCGGGGAGCTGTTTTTT. Amino acids: CASSRQTGAAGELFF.

This clonotype has a count of ten or more. This chain joins TRBV12-3 or TRBV12-4 and TRBJ2-3; D is unresolved. With 4 bases removed from V and 0 bases from J, the gap between germline ends came to 14 bases. CDR3 length equals 16 residues. The CDR3 DNA sequence: TGTGCCAGCAGTTGGTCGCCGGGCCCTAGCACAGATACGCAGTATTTT. This encodes CASSWSPGPSTDTQYF.

Ten or more counts support this clonotype. V usage is TRBV11-3 and J usage is TRBJ2-7; 11 bases align to TRBD2. V dropped 5 bases and J dropped 6; count of bases not matched to a gene: 15. Per the germline V gene, CDR1 is SGHNT and CDR2 is YENEEA. The CDR3 loop spans 17 amino acids. CDR3 DNA sequence: TGTGCCAGCAGCCATCGAATGAGACTAGCGGGAAGCCCCGAGCAGTACTTC. As protein: CASSHRMRLAGSPEQYF.

This clonotype appeared many times. The chain carries TRBV3-1 and TRBJ1-1, with unresolved D. This CDR3 contains 14 residues. Germline assignment: CDR1 LGHDT and CDR2 YNNKEL (reference sequence). V gave up 0 bases and J gave up 7 bases, with 12 bases separating them. Here the CDR3 DNA reads TGTGCCAGCAGCCAAGATCAAGGAGCCTTTGAAGCTTTCTTT. Translated, it gives CASSQDQGAFEAFF.

This chain uses TRBV2 with TRBJ1-4, with 9 bases fitting TRBD1. Germline CDR1 and CDR2: SNHLY and FYNNEI. CDR3 length: 14 residues. V was clipped by 8 bases and J by 4 bases; unmatched bases: 5. The CDR3 nucleotides are TGTGCCAGCGACAAGGACAGGGGTAATGAAAAACTGTTTTTT. This gives the protein CASDKDRGNEKLFF.

This clonotype was detected ten times or more. This chain connects TRBV2 to TRBJ1-2, with D perhaps TRBD1 (6 bases). Germline CDR1 is SNHLY and CDR2 is FYNNEI. The length of the CDR3 is 17 residues. V was clipped by 9 bases and J by 6 bases, with 29 bases between them. In DNA, the CDR3 is TGTGCCAGTCCCGGACAGCTTAGGTTGATGATTGAGGATGGCTACACCTTC. Its protein product is CASPGQLRLMIEDGYTF. Combining the CDR3 with reference TRBV2 and TRBJ1-2 gives the whole variable domain EPEVTQTPSHQVTQMGQEVILRCVPISNHLYFYWYRQILGQKVEFLVSFYNNEISEKSEIFDDQFSVERPDGSNFTLKIRSTKLEDSAMYFCASPGQLRLMIEDGYTFGSGTRLTVV.